A single sample is the source of the 18 T cell receptor beta chains below, sequenced in a study of blood T cell repertoires in COVID-19. The protocol was immunoSEQ multiplex PCR, while the TCRdb copy is restricted to in-frame clones and leaves out a portion. The profile covers about 210,000 clones, with 86% appearing a single time and approximately 5% taken by the ten largest. The material sequenced was PBMCs or T cells enriched from blood (not recorded which). The receptors here all came from a man between 40 and 49 years old with acute COVID-19.

The chain recombines TRBV15 with TRBJ2-2; D is perhaps TRBD2 (5 bases). The CDR3 has 11 residues. Germline V gene lookup returns CDR1 LNHNV and CDR2 YYDKDF (reference sequence). Between the trimmed V and J ends, which lost 8 bases and 9 bases, there was a span of 10 bases. CDR3: CATAGPWELFF. The DNA of the CDR3 is TGTGCCACCGCGGGCCCCTGGGAGCTGTTTTTT.

Judged by abundance, this clone is medium-sized. V and J are TRBV5-4 and TRBJ2-7, with 9 bases lining up with TRBD2. The J segment lost 2 bases and the V segment lost 4 bases, leaving 7 bases of the junction unmatched. The CDR3 spans 15 residues. Germline CDR1 is SGHNT and CDR2 is YYREEE (reference sequence). The CDR3 DNA reads TGTGCCAGCAGCCCCGGTACTAGCGGGCCCTACGAGCAGTACTTC. Translated, it gives CASSPGTSGPYEQYF.

The chain combines TRBV5-1 with TRBJ1-1; 7 nucleotides line up with TRBD1. V gave up 4 bases and J gave up 11 bases; unmatched junction bases: 14. Germline values: CDR1 SGHRS, CDR2 YFSETQ. This CDR3 contains 14 residues. The CDR3 DNA is TGCGCCAGCAGCGAACCGACAGGGAACCTTGCTGCTTTCTTT. Translating it yields CASSEPTGNLAAFF. Supplemented by reference TRBV5-1 and TRBJ1-1, the full variable domain reads KAGVTQTPRYLIKTRGQQVTLSCSPISGHRSVSWYQQTPGQGLQFLFEYFSETQRNKGNFPGRFSGRQFSNSRSEMNVSTLELGDSALYLCASSEPTGNLAAFFGQGTRLTVV.

This chain joins TRBV25-1 and TRBJ2-5; D remains ambiguous. Trimming cost V 1 base and J 5 bases, with 11 bases left between them. CDR3 size: 14 residues. Germline V gene sequence: CDR1 MGHDK, CDR2 SYGVNS. CDR3: CASSESSGRETQYF. DNA for the CDR3: TGTGCCAGCAGTGAATCATCAGGCAGGGAGACCCAGTACTTC.

This chain uses TRBV28 with TRBJ1-1; weak D call: TRBD1 (6 bases). V was shortened by 6 bases and J by 3 bases, with 11 bases between the two germline ends. The CDR3 is made up of 13 amino acids. Germline lookup yields CDR1 MDHEN and CDR2 SYDVKM. The CDR3 reads CASSPGQYTEAFF. CDR3 DNA: TGTGCCAGCAGCCCCGGACAGTACACTGAAGCTTTCTTT.

The chain has TRBV7-9 and TRBJ1-2, with no clear D. The length of the CDR3 is 13 residues. The germline V gene has CDR1 SEHNR and CDR2 FQNEAQ (reference sequence). Trimming shortened V by 4 bases and J by 4 bases, and 10 bases separated the two germline ends. The CDR3 DNA is TGTGCCAGCAGCTCGTTAGGGAGCTATGGCTACACCTTC. Translating gives CASSSLGSYGYTF. The variable domain in full, completed from reference TRBV7-9 and TRBJ1-2, reads DTGVSQNPRHKITKRGQNVTFRCDPISEHNRLYWYRQTLGQGPEFLTYFQNEAQLEKSRLLSDRFSAERPKGSFSTLEIQRTEQGDSAMYLCASSSLGSYGYTFGSGTRLTVV.

This clone is a singleton in its sample. The chain employs TRBV7-9 and TRBJ2-3; 9 bases agree with TRBD2. The CDR3 consists of 16 residues. Germline lookup yields CDR1 SEHNR and CDR2 FQNEAQ (reference sequence). J lost 4 bases, V lost 5 bases, and 10 bases had no gene match. The CDR3 DNA follows: TGTGCCAGCAGCCGACTAGCGGAGGTAGGAGCAGATACGCAGTATTTT. This gives the protein CASSRLAEVGADTQYF.

This clone was seen a single time. This rearrangement joins TRBV14 to TRBJ2-7; tentative D call: TRBD1 (5 bases). Germline V CDR1 and CDR2: SGHDN, FVKESK. V dropped 1 base and J dropped 3 bases, with 13 bases sitting between them. This CDR3 comprises 15 residues. This CDR3 is CASSQGGHLSYEQYF. CDR3 sequence (DNA): TGTGCCAGCAGCCAAGGTGGACATCTGAGCTACGAGCAGTACTTC.

In this sample, this clone turned up once. The chain recombines TRBV4-1 with TRBJ1-4; a possible D gene is TRBD1 (6 bases). Germline V gene lookup returns CDR1 MGHRA and CDR2 YSYEKL. Trimming removed 1 base from V and 7 bases from J, with 7 bases in between. CDR3 length: 13 residues. The CDR3 region is CASSQAQGEKLFF. CDR3 sequence (DNA): TGCGCCAGCAGCCAAGCACAGGGTGAAAAACTGTTTTTT.

The chain combines TRBV3-1 (or the pseudogene TRBV3-2) with TRBJ1-6; D possibly corresponds to TRBD1 (6 bases). V was pared by 5 bases and J by 7 bases, with 15 bases between. The germline CDR1 and CDR2 sequences are LGHDT and YNNKEL (reference sequence). The CDR3 has 15 amino acids. The CDR3 DNA is TGTGCCAGCAGCTCGCGGGGGCTTGGAAATTCACCCCTCCACTTT. Translating it yields CASSSRGLGNSPLHF.

This chain joins TRBV14 and TRBJ2-3; 8 bases match TRBD2. CDR1 is SGHDN and CDR2 is FVKESK in the germline V gene. V was pared by 0 bases and J by 1 base, with 9 bases of the junction left unmatched. The length of the CDR3 is 18 residues. The CDR3 region has the DNA TGTGCCAGCAGCCAAGATATGTCAGCGGGAGCCGGCACAGATACGCAGTATTTT. Its protein product is CASSQDMSAGAGTDTQYF. Variable domain in full (rest from reference TRBV14 and TRBJ2-3): EAGVTQFPSHSVIEKGQTVTLRCDPISGHDNLYWYRRVMGKEIKFLLHFVKESKQDESGMPNNRFLAERTGGTYSTLKVQPAELEDSGVYFCASSQDMSAGAGTDTQYFGPGTRLTVL.

The V gene is TRBV28, the J gene TRBJ2-7, with 8 nucleotides matching TRBD1. The V gene's germline CDR1 is MDHEN and CDR2 SYDVKM. V was clipped by 6 bases and J by 0 bases; unmatched bases: 10. This CDR3 spans 16 amino acids. CDR3 loop: CASSLPPGQGSYEQYF. In DNA form, the CDR3 reads TGTGCCAGCAGCCTTCCGCCCGGACAGGGCTCCTACGAGCAGTACTTC.

The chain couples TRBV7-3 to TRBJ2-7; TRBD2 aligns across 9 bases. The CDR3 runs to 13 residues. With V trimmed by 5 bases and J by 7 bases, 6 bases remained unmatched. CDR1 SGHTA and CDR2 FQGTGA come from the germline V gene. This CDR3 reads CASSTTSGFEQYF. CDR3 nucleotides: TGTGCCAGCAGCACTACTAGCGGGTTTGAGCAGTACTTC. Filled out from reference TRBV7-3 and TRBJ2-7, the complete variable domain reads GAGVSQTPSNKVTEKGKYVELRCDPISGHTALYWYRQSLGQGPEFLIYFQGTGAADDSGLPNDRFFAVRPEGSVSTLKIQRTERGDSAVYLCASSTTSGFEQYFGPGTRLTVT.

V is TRBV27 and J is TRBJ2-3; 9 bases fit TRBD2. The junction had 8 bases not matched to a gene; V was cut back by 5 bases and J by 8 bases. CDR3 length: 14 residues. Germline CDR1 reads MNHEY; CDR2 reads SMNVEV (reference sequence). The CDR3 bases are TGTGCCAGCAGTCAAGCGGGGGGTCCCTCTACGCAGTATTTT. It yields the protein CASSQAGGPSTQYF.

V is TRBV18 and J is TRBJ2-1; TRBD2 is a possible D gene (5 bases). The V end lost 3 bases, the J end lost 10 bases, and 13 bases lay between the germline ends. CDR3 length: 13 residues. CDR1 and CDR2 from the germline V gene are KGHSH and LQKENI. The CDR3 nucleotides are TGTGCCAGCTCACCTATTGAGCGGAGCGAGCAGTTCTTC. Its translation is CASSPIERSEQFF.

Only one count was recorded for this clone. The chain employs TRBV4-1 and TRBJ2-7, with 8 bases matching TRBD2. With 3 bases clipped from V and 4 bases from J, the junction kept 8 bases outside the gene matches. This CDR3 is built from 15 residues. CDR1 MGHRA and CDR2 YSYEKL come from the germline V gene. CDR3 loop: CASSHRAGDIYEQYF. For the CDR3, the DNA is TGCGCCAGCAGCCACCGAGCGGGAGATATTTACGAGCAGTACTTC.

The V gene is TRBV11-2, the J gene TRBJ2-7; D unclear. V lost 6 bases and J 4 bases, leaving 19 bases between the germline ends. Germline V CDR1 and CDR2: SGHAT, FQNNGV. CDR3 length: 15 amino acids. The CDR3 DNA is TGTGCCAGCAGGGAGACCGGCGGATACATTTACGAGCAGTACTTC. Translation gives CASRETGGYIYEQYF.

The gene calls are TRBV5-5 and TRBJ1-1; a possible D gene is TRBD1 (6 bases). This CDR3 contains 13 residues. V lost 6 bases to trimming and J lost 4 bases, with 13 bases between them. Germline assignment: CDR1 SGHKS and CDR2 YYEKEE (reference sequence). The CDR3 spells CASIQQGGTEAFF. The DNA of the CDR3 is TGTGCCAGCATTCAACAGGGTGGCACTGAAGCTTTCTTT.